The following is a T cell receptor beta chain sequence with its context. Germline CDR1 reads SGHRS; CDR2 reads YFSETQ. CDR3 length equals 14 residues. Trimming removed 4 bases from V and 3 bases from J, with 13 bases in between. Here immunoSEQ multiplex PCR was the method, and the copy in TCRdb shows in-frame clones only, minus some. This table has several thousand clones, roughly 83% appearing once. The source of the sample is a study of T cell repertoires in ileal Crohn's disease. Study context: About half of patients got postoperative therapy: under twelve thiopurines, around 19 anti-TNF.

The genes are TRBV5-1 and TRBJ2-5; possibly TRBD2 for D (5 bases). The TCR sequence derives from an adult with Crohn's disease. What was sequenced was ileal tissue. CDR3 DNA: TGCGCCAGCAGCGGAGGACGTATCGAAGAGACCCAGTACTTC. As protein: CASSGGRIEETQYF. Full variable domain (missing parts from reference TRBV5-1 and TRBJ2-5): KAGVTQTPRYLIKTRGQQVTLSCSPISGHRSVSWYQQTPGQGLQFLFEYFSETQRNKGNFPGRFSGRQFSNSRSEMNVSTLELGDSALYLCASSGGRIEETQYFGPGTRLLVL.